This T cell receptor (beta chain) was found in a study of cytomegalovirus exposure and HLA in healthy donors. General study points: The only immune exposure information that was available was CMV serostatus. TCR beta V- and J-gene trimming was later associated with a missense DCLRE1C variant. Among TCR sequences, most were rare, though some public TCRs appeared in many donors.

Use of 60 Vbeta and 13 Jbeta primers characterized the PCR. Method: immunoSEQ multiplex PCR; TCRdb's copy keeps in-frame clones and lacks some. The sample consists of under 150,000 clones, about 74% of them appearing once. The CDR3 covers 15 residues. Trimming pared 3 bases from V and 3 bases from J, leaving 12 bases between. From germline, CDR1 is LNHDA and CDR2 SQIVND (reference sequence). Regarding donors, all were healthy bone marrow donors. This clone was seen only once. Antigen specificity is unknown. The TCR comes from an older woman in good health and CMV-seronegative. Material: PBMCs. The rearrangement joins TRBV19 to TRBJ2-1, with D possibly matching TRBD2 (5 bases). CDR3 sequence reads: CASSIGWERYNEQFF. For the CDR3, the DNA is TGTGCCAGTAGTATTGGGTGGGAGCGCTACAATGAGCAGTTCTTC.